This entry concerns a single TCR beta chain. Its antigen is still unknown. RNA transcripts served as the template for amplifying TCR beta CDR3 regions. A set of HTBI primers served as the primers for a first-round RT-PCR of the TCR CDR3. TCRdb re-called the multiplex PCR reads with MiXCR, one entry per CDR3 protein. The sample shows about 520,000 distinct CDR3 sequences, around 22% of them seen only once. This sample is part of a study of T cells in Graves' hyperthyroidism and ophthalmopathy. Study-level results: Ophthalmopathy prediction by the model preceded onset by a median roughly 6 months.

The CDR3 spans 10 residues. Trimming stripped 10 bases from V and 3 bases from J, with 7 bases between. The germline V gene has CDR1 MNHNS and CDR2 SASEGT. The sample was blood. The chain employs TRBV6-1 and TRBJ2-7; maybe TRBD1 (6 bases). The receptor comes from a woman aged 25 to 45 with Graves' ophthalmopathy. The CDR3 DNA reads TGTGCCACGACAGGCTACGAGCAGTACTTC. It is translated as CATTGYEQYF.